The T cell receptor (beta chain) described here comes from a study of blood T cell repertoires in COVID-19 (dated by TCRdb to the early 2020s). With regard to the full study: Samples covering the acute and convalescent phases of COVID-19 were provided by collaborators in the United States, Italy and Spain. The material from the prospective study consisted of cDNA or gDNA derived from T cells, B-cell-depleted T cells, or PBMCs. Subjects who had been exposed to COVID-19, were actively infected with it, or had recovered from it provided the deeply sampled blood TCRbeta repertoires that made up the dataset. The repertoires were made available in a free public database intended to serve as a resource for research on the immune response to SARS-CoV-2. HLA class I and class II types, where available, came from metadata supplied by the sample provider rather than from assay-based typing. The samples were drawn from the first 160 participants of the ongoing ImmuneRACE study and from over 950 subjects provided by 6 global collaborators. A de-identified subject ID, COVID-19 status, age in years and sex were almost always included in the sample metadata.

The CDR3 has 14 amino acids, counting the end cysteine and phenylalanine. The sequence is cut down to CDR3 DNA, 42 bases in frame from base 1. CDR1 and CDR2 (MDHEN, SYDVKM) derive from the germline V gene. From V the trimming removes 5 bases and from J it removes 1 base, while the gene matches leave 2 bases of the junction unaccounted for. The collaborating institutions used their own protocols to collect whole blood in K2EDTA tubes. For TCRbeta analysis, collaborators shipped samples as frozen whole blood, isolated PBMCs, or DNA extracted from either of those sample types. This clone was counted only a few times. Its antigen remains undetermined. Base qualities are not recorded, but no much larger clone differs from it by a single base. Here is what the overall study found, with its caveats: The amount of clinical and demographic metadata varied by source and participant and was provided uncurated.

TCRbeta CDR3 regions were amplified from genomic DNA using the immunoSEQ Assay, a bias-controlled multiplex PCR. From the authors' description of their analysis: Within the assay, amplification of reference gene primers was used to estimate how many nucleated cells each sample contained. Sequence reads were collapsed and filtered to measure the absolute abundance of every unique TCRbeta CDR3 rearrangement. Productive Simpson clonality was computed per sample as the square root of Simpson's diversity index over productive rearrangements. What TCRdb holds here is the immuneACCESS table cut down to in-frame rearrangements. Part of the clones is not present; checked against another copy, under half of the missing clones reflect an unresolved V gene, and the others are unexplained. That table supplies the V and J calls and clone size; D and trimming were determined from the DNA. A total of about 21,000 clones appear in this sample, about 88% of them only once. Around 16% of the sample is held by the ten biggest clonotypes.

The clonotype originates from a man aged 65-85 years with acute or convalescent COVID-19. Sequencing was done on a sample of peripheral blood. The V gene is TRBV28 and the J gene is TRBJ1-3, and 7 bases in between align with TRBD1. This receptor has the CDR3 CASSHRGSGNTIYF. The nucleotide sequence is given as TGTGCCAGCAGTCACAGGGGTTCTGGAAACACCATATATTTT.